The rows below give T cell receptor beta chains drawn from one sample of a study of blood T cell repertoires in COVID-19. Clones were sequenced by immunoSEQ multiplex PCR, and TCRdb holds only the in-frame ones, with some missing. The top ten clones hold 2.9% of a sample with 200,000 or so clones, 85% of them seen once. The sequenced sample was peripheral blood. The origin of the receptors is a man in his forties or fifties who had recovered from COVID-19. The CDR3 runs from the conserved cysteine through the conserved F or W. A D gene is named only where the DNA matches it firmly. Not every row has a clone size; where given, it reads once, few, many or a size class.

D: .
J: TRBJ2-1
length: 12
V: TRBV18
size: .
DNA: TGTGCCAGCTCACTCGTCGAGGACAGGCAGTTCTTC
CDR3: CASSLVEDRQFF

D: TRBD2
J: TRBJ2-7
length: 15
V: TRBV5-1
size: few
DNA: TGCGCCAGCAGCCCGACTAGCGGGGCCTCTTACGAGCAGTACTTC
CDR3: CASSPTSGASYEQYF

D: .
J: TRBJ1-3
length: 19
V: TRBV23-1
size: .
DNA: TGCGCCAGCAGTCAAACTACCGGGACAACGAAGAGCTCTGGAAACACCATATATTTT
CDR3: CASSQTTGTTKSSGNTIYF

D: TRBD1
J: TRBJ2-1
length: 13
V: TRBV5-1
size: once
DNA: TGCGCCAGCAGCGGGGGACAGCACAATGAGCAGTTCTTC
CDR3: CASSGGQHNEQFF

D: TRBD1
J: TRBJ2-1
length: 13
V: TRBV18
size: .
DNA: TGTGCCAGCTCACCACAGGGGGCGGTTGAGCAGTTCTTC
CDR3: CASSPQGAVEQFF

D: TRBD1
J: TRBJ1-1
length: 16
V: TRBV5-1
size: once
DNA: TGCGCCAGCAGCTTTTCTCCGGGACAGGGGGGCGCTGAAGCTTTCTTT
CDR3: CASSFSPGQGGAEAFF

D: .
J: TRBJ2-2
length: 12
V: TRBV6-5
size: .
DNA: TGTGCCAGCAGGTCATACACCGGGGAGCTGTTTTTT
CDR3: CASRSYTGELFF

D: TRBD1
J: TRBJ1-4
length: 17
V: TRBV5-1
size: few
DNA: TGCGCCAGCAGCTTGGATGGCAGGGGGCTCTCTAATGAAAAACTGTTTTTT
CDR3: CASSLDGRGLSNEKLFF

D: TRBD1
J: TRBJ2-1
length: 15
V: TRBV28
size: .
DNA: TGTGCCAGCAAACAGACAGGGGGCGCTTTCTATGAGCAGTTCTTC
CDR3: CASKQTGGAFYEQFF

D: TRBD2
J: TRBJ2-1
length: 12
V: TRBV28
size: .
DNA: TGTGCCAGCAGTCTCACTAGCGGTTTGTTCTTCTTC
CDR3: CASSLTSGLFFF

D: TRBD1
J: TRBJ1-4
length: 16
V: TRBV6-5
size: .
DNA: TGTGCCAGCAGTTACTCTGACGGGACAGGGTTTGAAAAACTGTTTTTT
CDR3: CASSYSDGTGFEKLFF

D: .
J: TRBJ2-5
length: 13
V: TRBV25-1
size: .
DNA: TGTGCCAGCAGTGAACGTGACAGGTCCTCCAAGTACTTC
CDR3: CASSERDRSSKYF

D: .
J: TRBJ2-2
length: 15
V: TRBV3-1/TRBV3-2
size: .
DNA: TGTGCCAGCAGCCGGGGGGAACTGACCACCGGGGAGCTGTTTTTT
CDR3: CASSRGELTTGELFF

D: TRBD2
J: TRBJ2-7
length: 13
V: TRBV3-1/TRBV3-2
size: .
DNA: TGTGCCAGCAGCCCTAGCGGGATTGGCGAGCAGTACTTC
CDR3: CASSPSGIGEQYF

D: .
J: TRBJ1-4
length: 16
V: TRBV14
size: .
DNA: TGTGCCAGCAGCCAACCCGTTGTTCGGGGGAATGAAAAACTGTTTTTT
CDR3: CASSQPVVRGNEKLFF

D: TRBD1
J: TRBJ1-4
length: 14
V: TRBV2
size: .
DNA: TGTGCCAGCAGTGACAGGGGGAAAGAGGAAAAACTGTTTTTT
CDR3: CASSDRGKEEKLFF

D: TRBD1
J: TRBJ2-5
length: 15
V: TRBV4-1
size: .
DNA: TGCGCCAGCAGCCATGGGACAGGGGTCAGGGAGACCCAGTACTTC
CDR3: CASSHGTGVRETQYF

D: TRBD2
J: TRBJ2-3
length: 18
V: TRBV7-9
size: .
DNA: TGTGCCAGCAGCCTAAGACCCACGGGGGGGATCCGGACAGATACGCAGTATTTT
CDR3: CASSLRPTGGIRTDTQYF

D: .
J: TRBJ1-1
length: 14
V: TRBV28
size: .
DNA: TGTGCCAGCACCCAGGGGAGTCCCTCCAGGGAAGCTTTCTTT
CDR3: CASTQGSPSREAFF

D: TRBD2
J: TRBJ2-3
length: 16
V: TRBV11-2
size: .
DNA: TGTGCCAGCAGCTCACTAGCGGGGTGGCGCACAGATACGCAGTATTTT
CDR3: CASSSLAGWRTDTQYF

D: .
J: TRBJ1-2
length: 12
V: TRBV6-5
size: .
DNA: TGTGCCACCCACGGGACTTTCTATGGCTACACCTTC
CDR3: CATHGTFYGYTF

D: .
J: TRBJ2-7
length: 13
V: TRBV27
size: .
DNA: TGTGCCAGCAGTTCCTCTACTTGGTACGAGCAGTACTTC
CDR3: CASSSSTWYEQYF

D: .
J: TRBJ1-5
length: 14
V: TRBV6-4
size: .
DNA: TGTGCCAGCAGTGACTCGCGGGTTACCCAGCCCCAGCATTTT
CDR3: CASSDSRVTQPQHF

D: .
J: TRBJ1-5
length: 16
V: TRBV10-2
size: .
DNA: TGCGCCAGCAGTTCGACGGGTTTGTATAGCAATCAGCCCCAGCATTTT
CDR3: CASSSTGLYSNQPQHF

D: .
J: TRBJ2-7
length: 13
V: TRBV28
size: .
DNA: TGTGCCAGCACCTCGGGACTTCGTTACGAGCAGTACTTC
CDR3: CASTSGLRYEQYF

D: TRBD1
J: TRBJ1-1
length: 15
V: TRBV5-1
size: few
DNA: TGCGCCAGCAGCTTGCAAGGGACAGCGAACACTGAAGCTTTCTTT
CDR3: CASSLQGTANTEAFF

D: TRBD2
J: TRBJ2-2
length: 15
V: TRBV20-1
size: .
DNA: TGCAGTGCTAGTAGATCTAGCGGGAAGTCCGGGGAGCTGTTTTTT
CDR3: CSASRSSGKSGELFF

D: .
J: TRBJ1-6
length: 15
V: TRBV27
size: .
DNA: TGTGCCAGCAGTTTGAACTTGATGCTTAATTCACCCCTCCACTTT
CDR3: CASSLNLMLNSPLHF

D: TRBD1
J: TRBJ1-4
length: 12
V: TRBV7-9
size: .
DNA: TGTGCCAGCAGCTTGGGGACAGTAAAACTGTTTTTT
CDR3: CASSLGTVKLFF

D: TRBD1
J: TRBJ2-7
length: 16
V: TRBV3-1/TRBV3-2
size: .
DNA: TGTGCCAGCACCCCGGGCCTCACGGGACAGCTCACAAAGCAGTACTTC
CDR3: CASTPGLTGQLTKQYF

D: TRBD2
J: TRBJ2-1
length: 15
V: TRBV19
size: .
DNA: TGTGCCAGTAGTTTAGGGACTAGCGCGGTCAATGAGCAGTTCTTC
CDR3: CASSLGTSAVNEQFF

D: .
J: TRBJ1-2
length: 15
V: TRBV20-1
size: .
DNA: TGCAGTGCTAGTTTCCCGAGGGCAGTGCTCTATGGCTACACCTTC
CDR3: CSASFPRAVLYGYTF

D: .
J: TRBJ2-5
length: 13
V: TRBV18
size: .
DNA: TGTGCCAGCTCAACGACAATCCAAGAGACCCAGTACTTC
CDR3: CASSTTIQETQYF

D: TRBD2
J: TRBJ2-1
length: 18
V: TRBV10-3
size: .
DNA: TGTGCCATCAGTGAACCCGGGGGACTAGCGGAATATTACAATGAGCAGTTCTTC
CDR3: CAISEPGGLAEYYNEQFF

D: TRBD2
J: TRBJ2-1
length: 15
V: TRBV6-5
size: .
DNA: TGTGCCAGCAGTCGGACTAGCGGGAACTACAATGAGCAGTTCTTC
CDR3: CASSRTSGNYNEQFF

D: TRBD2
J: TRBJ2-1
length: 18
V: TRBV19
size: .
DNA: TGTGCCAGTAGTATCCCGACTAGCGGGAGGTTAGGTTCGGGGGAGCAGTTCTTC
CDR3: CASSIPTSGRLGSGEQFF

D: .
J: TRBJ2-2
length: 14
V: TRBV11-3
size: few
DNA: TGTGCCAGCAGCTGGACAGCGAACACCGGGGAGCTGTTTTTT
CDR3: CASSWTANTGELFF

D: TRBD1
J: TRBJ1-6
length: 15
V: TRBV5-1
size: few
DNA: TGCGCCAGCAGACAGGGGGAAAGGCTCAATTCACCCCTCCACTTT
CDR3: CASRQGERLNSPLHF

D: TRBD2
J: TRBJ2-2
length: 22
V: TRBV27
size: .
DNA: TGTGCCAGCAGTTCTACGACCCATCGAGGACTAGCGGGAGCTGGGGACACCGGGGAGCTGTTTTTT
CDR3: CASSSTTHRGLAGAGDTGELFF

D: .
J: TRBJ2-2
length: 14
V: TRBV7-2
size: .
DNA: TGTGCCAGCGGGTGGAGCGTGAACACCGGGGAGCTGTTTTTT
CDR3: CASGWSVNTGELFF

D: .
J: TRBJ1-2
length: 12
V: TRBV29-1
size: once
DNA: TGCAGCGTTCCGGACACTAACTATGGCTACACCTTC
CDR3: CSVPDTNYGYTF

D: TRBD2
J: TRBJ2-7
length: 17
V: TRBV11-2
size: .
DNA: TGTGCCAGCAGCTTAGAGTTCGGACTAGCGGGAGAATACGAGCAGTACTTC
CDR3: CASSLEFGLAGEYEQYF

D: .
J: TRBJ1-5
length: 14
V: TRBV28
size: .
DNA: TGTGCCAGCAGTTCGGACAAGGGCAATCAGCCCCAGCATTTT
CDR3: CASSSDKGNQPQHF

D: TRBD1
J: TRBJ1-1
length: 16
V: TRBV5-6
size: .
DNA: TGTGCCAGCAGCTTGGGGCTCAGGGGGCGGAACACTGAAGCTTTCTTT
CDR3: CASSLGLRGRNTEAFF

D: .
J: TRBJ1-6
length: 14
V: TRBV6-5
size: .
DNA: TGTGCCAGCAGTTACTCGGGAGTAAATTCACCCCTCCACTTT
CDR3: CASSYSGVNSPLHF

D: TRBD1
J: TRBJ1-4
length: 15
V: TRBV30
size: .
DNA: TGTGCCTGGAGTGGACAGGGGCTGGCTAATGAAAAACTGTTTTTT
CDR3: CAWSGQGLANEKLFF

D: .
J: TRBJ1-1
length: 15
V: TRBV6-5
size: .
DNA: TGTGCCAGCAGCCTCGACAGGACCCGGAACACTGAAGCTTTCTTT
CDR3: CASSLDRTRNTEAFF

D: .
J: TRBJ1-3
length: 17
V: TRBV7-9
size: once
DNA: TGTGCCAGCAGCACCAAATCCCAGGGATCCTCTGGAAACACCATATATTTT
CDR3: CASSTKSQGSSGNTIYF

D: TRBD1
J: TRBJ1-2
length: 18
V: TRBV9
size: .
DNA: TGTGCCAGCAGCGTAGGAGCAGGGACAGGGGACAAGGGCTATGGCTACACCTTC
CDR3: CASSVGAGTGDKGYGYTF

D: .
J: TRBJ2-1
length: 15
V: TRBV4-1
size: .
DNA: TGCGCCAGCAGCCAAGACTGGACTATCTACAATGAGCAGTTCTTC
CDR3: CASSQDWTIYNEQFF

D: TRBD2
J: TRBJ2-3
length: 15
V: TRBV9
size: .
DNA: TGTGCCAGCAGCGCATTAGCGGGACTCACAGATACGCAGTATTTT
CDR3: CASSALAGLTDTQYF

D: TRBD2
J: TRBJ2-3
length: 17
V: TRBV4-2
size: .
DNA: TGTGCCAGCAGCCAAAGGGGAGCGGGAGAGAACACAGATACGCAGTATTTT
CDR3: CASSQRGAGENTDTQYF

D: .
J: TRBJ1-3
length: 17
V: TRBV11-2
size: .
DNA: TGTGCCAGCAGCTTAGGCAGAACAGGGTTGTTTGGAAACACCATATATTTT
CDR3: CASSLGRTGLFGNTIYF